This T cell receptor beta chain stems from a study of blood T cell repertoires in COVID-19. Overall study: Spain, Italy and the United States supplied samples that represented acute and convalescent COVID-19. T cells, B-cell-depleted T cells, or PBMCs provided the cDNA or gDNA that served as material.

This CDR3 has 13 amino acids. The ends lost 7 bases at V and 7 bases at J; junction bases unmatched: 7. Original processing methods: How many nucleated cells were present was estimated from reference gene primer amplification. Sequenced by immunoSEQ multiplex PCR; TCRdb stores in-frame clones only, minus some. V and J calls plus clone size are reproduced from that table; the DNA served to infer D and trimming. The data contain hundreds of thousands of clones, around 91% of them seen just once; the ten biggest clones take up 2.5% to 4%. The V and J genes are TRBV12-3 or TRBV12-4 and TRBJ1-5; 7 nucleotides align to TRBD1. The TCR comes from a woman aged 18 to 35 who had recovered from COVID-19. Specimen: peripheral blood. In nucleotides, the CDR3 is TGTGCCAGCACCCCGACAGGGCACCAGCCCCAGCATTTT. Translation: CASTPTGHQPQHF.